The clone carrying this T cell receptor beta chain was found a few times. This record belongs to a study of graft-versus-host responses after intestinal transplantation. Produced via immunoSEQ multiplex PCR; TCRdb's table is partial and in-frame only. This table holds about 10,000 clones, 30% to 35% found once. The V gene end was trimmed by 0 bases and the J gene end by 4 bases; junction bases not matched to a gene: 7. The CDR3 has 16 amino acids. Germline V gene data show CDR1 as SGHNT and CDR2 as YYREEE (reference sequence). This sequence was found in a human patient who was an organ donor for intestinal transplantation. J is TRBJ2-3 and V is TRBV5-4, with 8 positions matching TRBD1. The sequenced sample was alloreactive CD4+ T cells from a mixed lymphocyte reaction culture, obtained before transplantation. Subset given: CFSE-low proliferating T cells sorted from approximately 6-day pre-transplant mixed lymphocyte reaction (GvH or HvG direction). The CDR3 DNA follows: TGTGCCAGCAGCTTGGTGAGGACAGGGAGCCCAGATACGCAGTATTTT. As protein: CASSLVRTGSPDTQYF.